Sequencing of this TCR beta chain was carried out in a study of blood T cells in healthy people across ages (dated by TCRdb to the mid-2010s). A note on the overall study: In model experiments, roughly one uniquely barcoded TCR beta cDNA molecule per two T cells was captured by template switching. Two additional independent replicas of 1 million unique cDNA reads from the same blood draw were analyzed for two donors (one aged 18 to 30 and one aged 80 or older). To avoid experimental bias, donors of different ages were spread randomly across the sequencing lanes. Using deep sequencing normalized with unique cDNA molecular identifiers, the study measured how TCR beta repertoire diversity changes with age. Four age groups were formed from the donors: young (average roughly 15 years), middle-aged (just under 40), aged (about 62) and long-lived (about 80).

Of note for this clonotype: Its antigen is unknown. The input lacks base qualities; no much larger clone sits a single base away.

CDR1 ENHRY and CDR2 SYGVKD were looked up in the germline V gene. V is reduced by 1 base and J by 7 bases, leaving a spacing of 14 bases between them. The CDR3 holds 14 amino acids from the cysteine to the phenylalanine. This entry keeps only the CDR3 DNA: 42 bases, framed from base 1. General conclusions and limits of the study: As age increased, observed TCR beta diversity per million T cells dropped in a roughly linear way, and a significant reduction was already evident by age 40. Because profiling used bulk unsorted PBMCs, naive and antigen-experienced compartments could not be compared conclusively. The long-lived group showed more naive CD4+ T cells, fewer expanded clones and increased TCR diversity than the aged group, suggesting age selection. The CMV infection status of donors was not known, potentially confounding age-related changes in expanded clonotypes. Estimates of total diversity based on one million sequenced T cells were regarded as lower bounds and as underestimates. The percentage of naive T cells measured by flow cytometry correlated strongly with observed TCR beta diversity.

The donors were some 39 Caucasian individuals from Russia, aged roughly 6 to 100 years, who were systemically healthy. Each donor gave ten milliliters of peripheral blood, drawn into EDTA-treated Vacutainer tubes. PBMCs were isolated by Ficoll-Paque density-gradient centrifugation, with at least 6 million obtained per sample. Total RNA was extracted from PBMCs with Trizol reagent, with at least 5.5 micrograms obtained per sample. For every donor, flow cytometry on a PBMC aliquot measured the percentage of naive CD45RAhigh/CD27high T cells. To prepare the library, 5' RACE was applied. The sequencer listed for this sample is Illumina HiSeq 2500. A second roughly 6 to 11 cycle PCR used a sample-barcoded 5' primer and a J-beta primer mix. Each TCR beta cDNA molecule received a unique molecular identifier from a template-switch 5' adaptor carrying 12 random nucleotides. Each sample yielded at least 3 million CDR3-containing paired-end reads. First-strand cDNA synthesis was performed from all RNA using the Mint cDNA synthesis kit, with priming by a TRBC-specific oligonucleotide. After uracil-DNA glycosylase treatment, a first 18-cycle PCR used universal primers M1SS and BC2_uni_R on all cDNA. As for how the authors treated the data: Each sample was normalized by randomly selecting 1 million high-quality reads, each carrying a distinct molecular identifier. Instead of being binned into consensus sequences, reads with shared molecular identifiers were discarded. MiTCR, set to a Q25 quality threshold and the strictest error-elimination algorithm, was used for CDR3 identification, clonotype clustering and error correction. A nonparametric unseen species model with Euler transformation was used to estimate lower-bound total TCR beta diversity. TCRdb trimmed the raw reads at Q25, called clones with MiXCR and kept productive beta chains. Identical CDR3 proteins give one entry, which carries the most common genes and DNA. None of the V and J calls come from the authors' own analysis; TCRdb made them. The sample contains 850,000 to 950,000 distinct CDR3 sequences, around 30% of them found a single time. The ten biggest clones cover around a sixth of the sample.

Input material: blood. The source is a woman aged 80 or over in good health. This receptor chain uses TRBV10-3 and TRBJ2-7; a tentative D call is TRBD2 (7 bases match). At the DNA level, the sequence is TGTGCCATCAGTGAGTTTCCGGGGGGCGGGGAGCAGTACTTC. This is translated as CAISEFPGGGEQYF.